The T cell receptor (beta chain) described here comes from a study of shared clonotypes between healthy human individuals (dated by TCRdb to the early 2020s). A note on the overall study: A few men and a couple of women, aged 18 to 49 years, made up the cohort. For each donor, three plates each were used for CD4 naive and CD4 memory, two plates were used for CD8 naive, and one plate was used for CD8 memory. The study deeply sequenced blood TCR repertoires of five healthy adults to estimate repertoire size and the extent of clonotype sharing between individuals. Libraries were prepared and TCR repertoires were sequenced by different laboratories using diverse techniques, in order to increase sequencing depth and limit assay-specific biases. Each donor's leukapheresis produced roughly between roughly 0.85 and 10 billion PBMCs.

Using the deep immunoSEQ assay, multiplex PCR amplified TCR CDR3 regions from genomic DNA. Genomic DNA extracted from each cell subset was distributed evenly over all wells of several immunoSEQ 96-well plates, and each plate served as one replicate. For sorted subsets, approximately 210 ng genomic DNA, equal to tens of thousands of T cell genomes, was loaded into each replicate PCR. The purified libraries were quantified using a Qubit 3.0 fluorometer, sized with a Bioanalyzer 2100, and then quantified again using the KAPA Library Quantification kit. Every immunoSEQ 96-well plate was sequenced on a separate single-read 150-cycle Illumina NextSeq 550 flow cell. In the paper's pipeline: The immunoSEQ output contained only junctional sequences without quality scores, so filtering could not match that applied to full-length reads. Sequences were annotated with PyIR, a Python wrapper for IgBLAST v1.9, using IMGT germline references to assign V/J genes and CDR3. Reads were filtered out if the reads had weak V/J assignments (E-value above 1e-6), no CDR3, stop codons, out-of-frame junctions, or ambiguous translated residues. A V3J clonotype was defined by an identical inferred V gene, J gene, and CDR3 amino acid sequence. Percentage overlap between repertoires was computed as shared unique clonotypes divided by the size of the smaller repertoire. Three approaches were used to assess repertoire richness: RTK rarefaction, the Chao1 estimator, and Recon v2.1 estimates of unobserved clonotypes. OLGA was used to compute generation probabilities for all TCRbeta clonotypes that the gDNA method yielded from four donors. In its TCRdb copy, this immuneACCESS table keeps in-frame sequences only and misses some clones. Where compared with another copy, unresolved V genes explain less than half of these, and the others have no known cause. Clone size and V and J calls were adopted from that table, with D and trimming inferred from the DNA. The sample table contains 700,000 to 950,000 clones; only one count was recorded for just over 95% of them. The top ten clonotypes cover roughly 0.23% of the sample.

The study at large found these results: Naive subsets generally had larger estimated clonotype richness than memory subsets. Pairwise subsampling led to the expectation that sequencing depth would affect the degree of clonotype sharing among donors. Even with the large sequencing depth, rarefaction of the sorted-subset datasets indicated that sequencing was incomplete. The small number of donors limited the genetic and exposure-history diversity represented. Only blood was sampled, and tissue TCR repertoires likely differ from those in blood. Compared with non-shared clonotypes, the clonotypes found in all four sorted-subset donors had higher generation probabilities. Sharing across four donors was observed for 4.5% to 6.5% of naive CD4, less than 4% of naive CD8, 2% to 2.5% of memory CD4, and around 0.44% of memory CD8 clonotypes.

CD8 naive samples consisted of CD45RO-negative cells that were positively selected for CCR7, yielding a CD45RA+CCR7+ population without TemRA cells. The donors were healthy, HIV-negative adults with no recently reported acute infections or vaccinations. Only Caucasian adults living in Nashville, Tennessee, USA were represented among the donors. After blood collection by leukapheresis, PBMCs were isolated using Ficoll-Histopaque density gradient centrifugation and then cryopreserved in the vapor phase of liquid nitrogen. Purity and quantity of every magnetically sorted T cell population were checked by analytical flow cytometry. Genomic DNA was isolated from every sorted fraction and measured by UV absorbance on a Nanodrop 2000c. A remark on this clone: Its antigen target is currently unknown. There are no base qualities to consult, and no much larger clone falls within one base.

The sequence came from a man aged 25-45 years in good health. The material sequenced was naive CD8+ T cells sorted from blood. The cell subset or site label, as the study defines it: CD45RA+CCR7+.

The CDR3 here reads CASSSLLGAISEKLFF. In nucleotide form, the sequence is TGTGCCAGCAGCTCTCTTTTGGGGGCAATTAGTGAAAAACTGTTTTTT. The chain links TRBV7-9 with TRBJ1-4; a weak D assignment points to TRBD1 (6 bases agree). The CDR3 has 16 amino acids, counting the end cysteine and phenylalanine. Only the CDR3 DNA is retained, 48 bases long and in frame from the first base. The junction shows trimming of 4 bases on V and 7 bases on J, plus 19 bases between the germline ends. Sequences SEHNR (CDR1) and FQNEAQ (CDR2) are obtained from the germline V gene (reference sequence).